The 32 T cell receptor beta chains listed next were all sequenced from one sample in a study of response to subunit inactivated influenza vaccine. Via MiXCR, TCRdb re-called the RT-PCR reads, giving one row per CDR3 protein. Seen here are about 780,000 distinct CDR3 sequences, approximately 17% observed once, and the top ten hold roughly a tenth. The sample was PBMCs from blood, taken 5 days after vaccination. These receptors were obtained from a man in his forties or fifties who received an inactivated influenza vaccine.

This clonotype has only a few counts. V usage is TRBV12-3 or TRBV12-4 and J usage is TRBJ2-3, with TRBD2 matching 14 bases. The CDR3 has 16 amino acids. Unmatched junction bases numbered 3, after V lost 7 bases and J lost 0 bases. CDR3 nucleotides: TGTGCCAGCACCGGACTAGCGGGGGGTAGCACAGATACGCAGTATTTT. The encoded protein is CASTGLAGGSTDTQYF.

This sequence joins TRBV5-6 and TRBJ1-5; 12 bases are a match to TRBD1. The germline CDR1 and CDR2 sequences are SGHDT and YYEEEE. There are 17 residues in the CDR3. Trimming cost V 4 bases and J 3 bases; bases outside gene matches: 8. The CDR3 DNA reads TGTGCCAGCAGCACCACCCGGGACAGGGGGCTCAATCAGCCCCAGCATTTT. This codes for CASSTTRDRGLNQPQHF.

Only a few counts were recorded for this clonotype. The rearrangement joins TRBV5-6 to TRBJ2-7; 8 bases line up with TRBD1. The J segment lost 3 bases and the V segment lost 1 base, leaving 3 bases of the junction unmatched. Germline CDR1 SGHDT, CDR2 YYEEEE. There are 14 residues in the CDR3. The CDR3 region has the DNA TGTGCCAGCAGCTTGTGGACAGGGCTCTACGAGCAGTACTTC. Translation: CASSLWTGLYEQYF.

The rearrangement links TRBV20-1 to TRBJ2-7; D is possibly TRBD1 or TRBD2 (6 bases each). This CDR3 spans 13 amino acids. Per germline, CDR1 DFQATT and CDR2 SNEGSKA (reference sequence). The V gene lost 4 bases and the J gene lost 4 bases, with 14 bases spanning the gap. The CDR3 DNA sequence: TGCAGTGCTAACCGGGGGCGATGGTACGAGCAGTACTTC. Its translation: CSANRGRWYEQYF.

The J gene is TRBJ2-1, the V gene TRBV12-3 or TRBV12-4; D assignment may be TRBD1 or TRBD2 (5 bases each). The CDR3 totals 16 residues. Deletions cut 1 base from V and 6 bases from J, with 16 bases between. The CDR3 reads CASSLGDGSSINEQFF. CDR3 nucleotide sequence: TGTGCCAGCAGTTTAGGGGACGGATCCTCAATCAATGAGCAGTTCTTC.

This clonotype showed up just a few times. The chain combines TRBV25-1 with TRBJ2-7; TRBD2 matches 8 bases. Germline values: CDR1 MGHDK, CDR2 SYGVNS. V gave up 4 bases and J gave up 1 base; unmatched junction bases: 12. This CDR3 contains 17 residues. The CDR3 nucleotides are TGTGCCAGCAGTGCGGGGGGGAAATCCCAGGGGTCCTACGAGCAGTACTTC. This encodes CASSAGGKSQGSYEQYF.

Turning to this clonotype: The CDR3 end shows no conserved phenylalanine or tryptophan, and so a read error is likely. The CDR3 nucleotides are TGTGCCAGCAGCCCTAGCCCAGATACGCAGTATTTA. Translated, it gives CASSPSPDTQYL. The gene calls are TRBV11-3 and TRBJ2-3; tentatively, D is TRBD2 (5 bases). Trimming shortened V by 5 bases and J by 4 bases, and 7 bases separated the two germline ends. Germline CDR1 and CDR2: SGHNT and YENEEA. This CDR3 has 12 amino acids.

This clonotype has ten or more counts. The V call is TRBV7-6, the J call TRBJ2-3; TRBD2 aligns across 14 bases. The CDR3 is 16 residues long. CDR1 SGHVS and CDR2 FNYEAQ come from the germline V gene. J was trimmed by 2 bases and V by 5 bases; bases with no gene match: 3. CDR3 in amino acids: CASSPGLAGVTDTQYF. For the CDR3, the DNA is TGTGCCAGCAGCCCGGGACTAGCGGGAGTCACAGATACGCAGTATTTT.

This clonotype was seen a few times. Mismatch with germline at one junction end may stem from a read error. The CDR3 reads CASTKWRSGRYRGTDTQYF. The CDR3 nucleotides read TGTGCCAGCACCAAATGGAGAAGCGGGAGATATAGGGGCACGGATACGCAGTATTTT. V is TRBV7-8 and J is TRBJ2-3; 8 nucleotides line up with TRBD2. This CDR3 has 19 residues. Germline CDR1 reads SGHVS; CDR2 reads FQNEAQ.

V usage is TRBV29-1 and J usage is TRBJ2-3, with TRBD1 matching over 10 bases. Germline lookup yields CDR1 SQVTM and CDR2 ANQGSEA. Losses at the gene ends were 3 bases for V and 1 base for J; bases not matched to a gene: 4. This CDR3 has 15 residues. The CDR3 sequence is CSVDRQGAGTDTQYF. Here the CDR3 DNA reads TGCAGCGTTGACAGACAGGGGGCCGGCACAGATACGCAGTATTTT.

This clonotype was seen more than once but under ten times. The gene calls are TRBV6-5 and TRBJ2-2; maybe TRBD1 (6 bases). Germline values: CDR1 MNHEY, CDR2 SVGAGI. This CDR3 spans 16 amino acids. The V end was cut by 4 bases, the J end by 4 bases, with 16 bases between. The CDR3 reads CASSWARPGVTGELFF. As DNA, the CDR3 is TGTGCCAGCAGTTGGGCTCGACCAGGGGTCACCGGGGAGCTGTTTTTT.

This chain joins TRBV2 and TRBJ1-1; D call uncertain. V gave up 2 bases and J gave up 7 bases, with 8 bases separating them. CDR3 length equals 12 residues. CDR1 SNHLY and CDR2 FYNNEI come from the germline V gene. The CDR3, as DNA: TGTGCCAGCAGTGAAACCGGGATTGAAGCTTTCTTT. Encoded protein: CASSETGIEAFF.

The V gene is TRBV5-1, the J gene TRBJ2-5; D gene unclear. The CDR3 sequence is 13 residues long. CDR1 and CDR2 from the germline V gene are SGHRS and YFSETQ. Trimming cost V 5 bases and J 4 bases, with 12 bases left between them. The CDR3 loop reads CASRNQDRETQYF. The CDR3 DNA follows: TGCGCCAGCAGAAACCAGGATCGAGAGACCCAGTACTTC.

The chain has TRBV11-2 and TRBJ2-1; 7 bases map to TRBD2. CDR3 length: 20 residues. V lost 5 bases and J lost 2; bases outside the gene matches: 21. CDR1 and CDR2 (germline): SGHAT, FQNNGV. The CDR3 loop reads CASSEPLRGSPAGAYNEQFF. The CDR3 region has the DNA TGTGCCAGCAGCGAACCGCTTAGAGGTTCACCGGCGGGAGCCTACAATGAGCAGTTCTTC.

This chain joins TRBV24-1 and TRBJ2-1; D not resolved. This CDR3 contains 16 residues. V dropped 9 bases and J dropped 0 bases, with 17 bases sitting between them. Germline V gene lookup returns CDR1 KGHDR and CDR2 SFDVKD. As DNA, the CDR3 is TGTGCCACCGCGTCCCGCGTGCGGAGCTCCTACAATGAGCAGTTCTTC. Protein product: CATASRVRSSYNEQFF.

The chain has TRBV4-1 and TRBJ2-3, with D uncertain. The germline gives CDR1 MGHRA, CDR2 YSYEKL. The length of the CDR3 is 15 residues. Trimming took off 1 base at V and 4 bases at J, with 12 bases between the two ends. CDR3 DNA: TGCGCCAGCAGCCAAGCGCCCGCAGCGTCAGATACGCAGTATTTT. Translated, it gives CASSQAPAASDTQYF.

The rearrangement joins TRBV7-2 to TRBJ2-1; D uncertain. CDR3 length equals 16 residues. Trimming pared 3 bases from V and 0 bases from J, leaving 12 bases between. The germline V gene encodes CDR1 SGHTA and CDR2 FQGNSA. DNA of the CDR3: TGTGCCAGCAGCTTCTCCACGTACGGCTCCTACAATGAGCAGTTCTTC. It is translated as CASSFSTYGSYNEQFF.

V usage is TRBV29-1 and J usage is TRBJ1-2, with TRBD1 matching over 9 bases. With V trimmed by 4 bases and J by 2 bases, 2 bases remained unmatched. From germline, CDR1 is SQVTM and CDR2 ANQGSEA. CDR3 size: 13 residues. The CDR3 nucleotides read TGCAGCGTTGTGGGACAGGGAAACTATGGCTACACCTTC. Protein sequence: CSVVGQGNYGYTF.

The V gene is TRBV20-1, the J gene TRBJ1-4; D remains ambiguous. The CDR3 has 15 residues. The germline gives CDR1 DFQATT, CDR2 SNEGSKA (reference sequence). Trimming took 0 bases from V and 8 from J, leaving 16 bases between them. CDR3 amino acids: CSARDHGLAGEKLFF. The DNA for the CDR3 is TGCAGTGCTAGAGATCATGGGCTCGCTGGGGAAAAACTGTTTTTT.

This clonotype appeared many times. The chain uses TRBV5-1 and TRBJ2-3; 12 nucleotides match TRBD1. With 7 bases clipped from V and 3 bases from J, the junction kept 3 bases outside the gene matches. Germline CDR1 and CDR2: SGHRS and YFSETQ. The CDR3 consists of 14 residues. CDR3 DNA: TGCGCCAGCTGGGACAGGGGGCGTACAGATACGCAGTATTTT. It is translated as CASWDRGRTDTQYF.

This clonotype was recorded a few times. The V call is TRBV10-3, the J call TRBJ2-5; D assignment may be TRBD1 or TRBD2 (5 bases each). Trimming took off 0 bases at V and 2 bases at J, with 13 bases between the two ends. There are 16 residues in the CDR3. Germline CDR1 and CDR2: ENHRY and SYGVKD. The CDR3 loop is CAISESSPGRQETQYF. CDR3 in DNA: TGTGCCATCAGTGAGTCGTCTCCGGGACGTCAAGAGACCCAGTACTTC.

The J gene is TRBJ2-1, the V gene TRBV7-2; 9 bases are shared with TRBD1. The CDR3 has 14 amino acids. With 3 bases clipped from V and 8 bases from J, the junction kept 5 bases outside the gene matches. CDR1 and CDR2 from the germline V gene are SGHTA and FQGNSA. The CDR3 sequence: CASSFPGQGHEQFF. In nucleotides, the CDR3 is TGTGCCAGCAGCTTTCCGGGACAGGGCCATGAGCAGTTCTTC. Filled out from reference TRBV7-2 and TRBJ2-1, the complete variable domain reads GAGVSQSPSNKVTEKGKDVELRCDPISGHTALYWYRQSLGQGLEFLIYFQGNSAPDKSGLPSDRFSAERTGGSVSTLTIQRTQQEDSAVYLCASSFPGQGHEQFFGPGTRLTVL.

In this sample, this clonotype turned up many times. The genes are TRBV7-6 and TRBJ2-3, with no clear D. V was trimmed by 5 bases and J by 5 bases, leaving 8 bases between them. CDR1 is SGHVS and CDR2 is FNYEAQ in the germline V gene. The length of the CDR3 is 12 residues. CDR3 protein: CASSRSGDTQYF. CDR3 bases: TGTGCCAGCAGCCGTTCTGGAGATACGCAGTATTTT.

The rearrangement links TRBV5-8 to TRBJ2-7; D is possibly TRBD1 or TRBD2 (5 bases each). Germline CDR1 reads SGHTS; CDR2 reads YDEGEE. Trimming removed 4 bases from V and 3 bases from J, with 14 bases in between. The CDR3 totals 14 residues. CDR3 nucleotides: TGTGCCAGCAGCGCCGGGACGTTAGGCTACGAGCAGTACTTC. This codes for CASSAGTLGYEQYF.

The V and J genes are TRBV9 and TRBJ2-1, with a possible D match to TRBD1 (6 bases). V was pared by 4 bases and J by 10 bases, with 21 bases between. The germline V gene encodes CDR1 SGDLS and CDR2 YYNGEE. The CDR3 length is 15 residues. The CDR3 nucleotides read TGTGCCAGCAGCCCCCCCAGGGCAGGGGTAGAGGAGCAGTTCTTC. The encoded protein is CASSPPRAGVEEQFF.

The chain recombines TRBV7-9 with TRBJ2-7, with TRBD1 matching 7 bases. Germline assignment: CDR1 SEHNR and CDR2 FQNEAQ (reference sequence). V dropped 2 bases and J dropped 3; count of bases not matched to a gene: 10. CDR3 length equals 16 residues. In nucleotides, the CDR3 is TGTGCCAGCAGCTTATTTGTTGGACAGGAGAACTACGAGCAGTACTTC. Protein sequence: CASSLFVGQENYEQYF.

V gene TRBV7-6 combines with J gene TRBJ2-3, with D maybe TRBD1 (6 bases). With 0 bases removed from V and 3 bases from J, the gap between germline ends came to 13 bases. The CDR3 is 16 residues long. Germline V gives CDR1 SGHVS, CDR2 FNYEAQ. Here the CDR3 reads CASSLALQGITDTQYF. Written as DNA, the CDR3 is TGTGCCAGCAGCTTAGCCCTACAGGGTATTACAGATACGCAGTATTTT.

In this sample, this clonotype turned up once. The rearrangement links TRBV6-2 or TRBV6-3 to TRBJ2-7, with TRBD2 identical over 7 bases. The CDR3 has 17 amino acids. Germline V gives CDR1 MNHEY, CDR2 SVGEGT. The V segment lost 4 bases and the J segment 5 bases; nucleotides outside the gene matches: 17. CDR3 sequence (DNA): TGTGCCAGCAGTTGGGGATCTGCCGGGACTAACCTTAACGAGCAGTACTTC. Protein sequence: CASSWGSAGTNLNEQYF.

This clonotype appeared a few times. The V call is TRBV5-1, the J call TRBJ1-6; D unclear. CDR3 length: 15 residues. Germline V gene sequence: CDR1 SGHRS, CDR2 YFSETQ. Trimming removed 1 base from V and 8 bases from J, with 13 bases in between. CDR3 sequence (DNA): TGCGCCAGCAGCTTGAACGGGCCCGGTGATTCACCCCTCCACTTT. As protein: CASSLNGPGDSPLHF.

The J gene is TRBJ2-3, the V gene TRBV5-1; 8 bases are shared with TRBD2. The ends lost 5 bases at V and 4 bases at J; junction bases unmatched: 12. The germline CDR1 and CDR2 sequences are SGHRS and YFSETQ. This CDR3 is 16 amino acids long. The CDR3 loop reads CASSWLGRGGADTQYF. The CDR3 DNA is TGCGCCAGCAGTTGGTTAGGTCGGGGGGGCGCAGATACGCAGTATTTT.

The chain uses TRBV18 and TRBJ2-2; TRBD1 matches at 7 bases. This CDR3 region has 17 residues. CDR1 is KGHSH, CDR2 LQKENI, per germline. The trim removed 3 bases at V and 6 bases at J, leaving 13 bases unmatched. As DNA, the CDR3 is TGTGCCAGCTCACCCCCCCGACAGGGAAGGTTCCCCGGGGAGCTGTTTTTT. It specifies CASSPPRQGRFPGELFF.

This clonotype was recorded a few times. The chain joins TRBV5-1 to TRBJ2-1; D may be TRBD2 (6 bases). The CDR3 extends over 13 amino acids. Trimming shortened V by 2 bases and J by 8 bases, and 11 bases separated the two germline ends. Germline V gene lookup returns CDR1 SGHRS and CDR2 YFSETQ. The DNA for the CDR3 is TGCGCCAGCAGCTTTGGCGGGGTAGATGAGCAGTTCTTC. This codes for CASSFGGVDEQFF.